This T cell receptor (beta chain) was retrieved from a study of lymphopenia after photon versus proton radiotherapy. The CDR3 runs to 15 residues. The V and J ends lost 2 bases and 2 bases respectively, with 13 bases between them. Germline loops: CDR1 MNHNS, CDR2 SASEGT. Libraries were prepared by immunoSEQ multiplex PCR; TCRdb keeps only in-frame clonotypes and omits some of them. The sample yields roughly 40,000 clones, around 84% seen once. This receptor was obtained from a woman between 70 and 85 years old with pancreatic cancer. Some clones in this sample may be carry-over from other donors' samples. The sample in question was peripheral blood, obtained from a patient treated with proton-based radiotherapy. V usage is TRBV6-1 and J usage is TRBJ2-7; no reliable D call. DNA of the CDR3: TGTGCCAGCAGTGAACGTAGGGTGAAGACCTACGAGCAGTACTTC. As protein: CASSERRVKTYEQYF.